Listed here is a single T cell receptor (beta chain). Its antigen is unidentified. Amplification of TCR beta CDR3 regions was performed using RNA transcripts as template. When the TCR CDR3 underwent first-round RT-PCR, the HTBI primer set was used. TCRdb analysed the multiplex PCR reads with MiXCR anew, one entry per CDR3 protein. The table records fewer than 350,000 distinct CDR3 sequences, roughly 18% of them present only once. The data stem from a study of T cells in Graves' hyperthyroidism and ophthalmopathy. The V gene's germline CDR1 is SGHAT and CDR2 FQNNGV. Trimming stripped 8 bases from V and 2 bases from J, with 16 bases between. The CDR3 sequence is 14 residues long. Thyroid ultrasound, orbital computed tomography, clinical symptoms, and serum thyroxine and TRAb underpinned diagnoses. General study findings and limits: The model made its ophthalmopathy prediction, and onset followed a median 6.5 months later. Most expanded thyroid clonotypes above 0.001 also appeared in blood. A model using 13 V-J features told ophthalmopathy apart from stable hyperthyroidism.

The V and J genes are TRBV11-2 and TRBJ2-7, with D maybe TRBD2 (5 bases). Material for sequencing was blood. The TCR originated in a woman aged 35 to 49 with Graves' ophthalmopathy. CDR3 nucleotide sequence: TGTGCCAGCTCACCGACGGACTCGACCTACGAGCAGTACTTC. Translation: CASSPTDSTYEQYF.